The 2 T cell receptor beta chains below come from one sample, sequenced in a study of blood T cell repertoires in COVID-19. Data came from immunoSEQ multiplex PCR; TCRdb stores just in-frame clones and leaves some out. The sample has 110,000 or so clones, approximately 80% seen once. The sample was peripheral blood. The receptors shown here come from a human donor in a cohort sampled during active COVID-19.

The chain couples TRBV10-3 to TRBJ2-2, with 11 bases identical to TRBD2. The CDR3 consists of 18 residues. In germline, CDR1 is ENHRY, CDR2 SYGVKD. With 7 bases clipped from V and 0 bases from J, the junction kept 10 bases outside the gene matches. The CDR3 here is CAINDPTSGGTNTGELFF. The CDR3 DNA is TGTGCCATCAACGATCCTACTAGCGGGGGCACGAACACCGGGGAGCTGTTTTTT.

This clone was found a few times. V usage is TRBV19 and J usage is TRBJ2-7; 7 bases fit TRBD1. Germline loops: CDR1 LNHDA, CDR2 SQIVND (reference sequence). V shed 7 bases, J shed 5 bases, and the junction held 8 bases outside the gene matches. The CDR3 is 13 residues long. The CDR3 here is CASTTGQSHEQYF. The CDR3 DNA sequence: TGTGCCAGTACCACGGGACAGAGCCACGAGCAGTACTTC.